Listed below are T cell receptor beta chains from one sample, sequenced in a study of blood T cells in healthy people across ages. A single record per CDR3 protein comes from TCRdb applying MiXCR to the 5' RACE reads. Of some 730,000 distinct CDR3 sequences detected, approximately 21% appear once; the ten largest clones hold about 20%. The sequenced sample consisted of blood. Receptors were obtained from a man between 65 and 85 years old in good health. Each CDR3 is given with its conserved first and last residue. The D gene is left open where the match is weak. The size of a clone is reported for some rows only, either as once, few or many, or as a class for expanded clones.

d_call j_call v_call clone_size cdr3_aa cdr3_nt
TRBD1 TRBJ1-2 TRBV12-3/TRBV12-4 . CASSLMGTGTYGYTF TGTGCCAGCAGTTTAATGGGGACAGGGACCTATGGCTACACCTTC
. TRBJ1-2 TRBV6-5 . CASSIQAIANYGYTF TGTGCCAGCAGCATTCAGGCCATAGCTAACTATGGCTACACCTTC
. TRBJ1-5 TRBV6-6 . CASSYGDVSNQPQHF TGTGCCAGCAGTTACGGGGACGTTAGCAATCAGCCCCAGCATTTT
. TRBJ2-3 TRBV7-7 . CASSPGLIGTDTQYF TGTGCCAGCAGCCCGGGCCTGATCGGCACAGATACGCAGTATTTT
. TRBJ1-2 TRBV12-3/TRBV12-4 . CASSLHAPYGYTF TGTGCCAGCAGTCTACATGCCCCCTATGGCTACACCTTC
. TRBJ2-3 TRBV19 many CASSSRRQGGVPDTQYF TGTGCCAGTAGTTCCCGACGACAGGGAGGAGTTCCAGATACGCAGTATTTT
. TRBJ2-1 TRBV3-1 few CASSQDIYEQFF TGTGCCAGCAGCCAAGATATTTATGAGCAGTTCTTC
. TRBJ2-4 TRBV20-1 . CSALDTAKNIQYF TGCAGTGCTTTAGACACGGCCAAAAACATTCAGTACTTC
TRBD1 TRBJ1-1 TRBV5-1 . CASSNGQAPNTEAFF TGCGCCAGCAGCAACGGACAGGCGCCGAACACTGAAGCTTTCTTT
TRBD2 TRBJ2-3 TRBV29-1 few CSVPRTSGGPYDTQYF TGCAGCGTTCCACGGACTAGCGGGGGGCCGTATGATACGCAGTATTTT
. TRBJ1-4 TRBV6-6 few CASTQGRRNEKLFF TGTGCCAGCACCCAGGGACGGCGTAATGAAAAACTGTTTTTT
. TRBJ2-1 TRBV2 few CASRHTSSDPYNEQFF TGTGCCAGCAGGCACACTTCTAGCGACCCTTACAATGAGCAGTTCTTC
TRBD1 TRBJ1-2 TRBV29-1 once CSVLRDSYGYTF TGCAGCGTTCTGCGGGACAGCTATGGCTACACCTTC
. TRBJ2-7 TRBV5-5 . CASSLPSASGEQYF TGTGCCAGCAGCTTGCCTAGCGCTTCGGGGGAGCAGTACTTC
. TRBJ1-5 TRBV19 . CASSTGDGDFTDTQHF TGTGCCAGTAGTACCGGCGACGGGGACTTCACAGATACGCAGCATTTT
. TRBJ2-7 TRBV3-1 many CASSQSYEQYF TGTGCCAGCAGCCAATCCTACGAGCAGTACTTC